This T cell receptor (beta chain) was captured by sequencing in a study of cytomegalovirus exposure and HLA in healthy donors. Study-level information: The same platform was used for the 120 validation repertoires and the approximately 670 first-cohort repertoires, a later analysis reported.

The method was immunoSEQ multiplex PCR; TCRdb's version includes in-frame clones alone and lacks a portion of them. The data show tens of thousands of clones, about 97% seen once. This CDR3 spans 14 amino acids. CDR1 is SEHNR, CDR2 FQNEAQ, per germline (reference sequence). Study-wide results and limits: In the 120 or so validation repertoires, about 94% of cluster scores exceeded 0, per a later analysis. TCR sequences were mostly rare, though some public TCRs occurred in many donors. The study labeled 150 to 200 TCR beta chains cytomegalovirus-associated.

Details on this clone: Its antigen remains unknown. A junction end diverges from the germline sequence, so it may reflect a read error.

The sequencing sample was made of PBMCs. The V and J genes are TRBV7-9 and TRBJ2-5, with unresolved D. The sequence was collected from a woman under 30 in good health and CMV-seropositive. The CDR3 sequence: CASSLAVLREAQYF. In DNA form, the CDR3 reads TGTGCCAGCAGCTTAGCCGTCCTAAGAGAGGCCCAGTACTTC.